This section outlines one T cell receptor (beta chain) sequence together with its context. Its antigen is unidentified. These data belong to a study of metastatic and nonmetastatic thyroid tumors. Study as a whole: Repertoire comparisons spanned blood and tumor or nodule tissue from malignant and benign thyroid patients. Study-level findings and limits: In blood and tumor, TCR beta diversity was reportedly significantly higher in malignant thyroid tumors than in benign nodules.

Prior to thyroid surgery, none of the patients had received any treatment. Germline V gene sequence: CDR1 MNHEY, CDR2 SVGEGT. The V end was cut by 0 bases, the J end by 5 bases, with 17 bases between. The CDR3 totals 16 residues. Study processing details: In papillary thyroid cancer, a distant-metastasis classifier was built using CDR3 differences across clinicopathological groups. TCRdb called clones again from the PCR reads with MiXCR. None of the V and J calls come from the authors' own analysis; TCRdb made them. The sample shows about 59,000 clones, roughly 17% of them seen only once. The receptor was isolated from a male donor with papillary thyroid cancer or a benign thyroid nodule (not recorded which). Some clones in this sample may be carry-over from other donors' samples. J is TRBJ2-7 and V is TRBV6-2 or TRBV6-3; D remains unclear. The sequenced material came from blood. The CDR3 DNA reads as TGTGCCAGCAGTTACTCGATAACTACACGGAGCAACGAGCAGTACTTC. Translation: CASSYSITTRSNEQYF.